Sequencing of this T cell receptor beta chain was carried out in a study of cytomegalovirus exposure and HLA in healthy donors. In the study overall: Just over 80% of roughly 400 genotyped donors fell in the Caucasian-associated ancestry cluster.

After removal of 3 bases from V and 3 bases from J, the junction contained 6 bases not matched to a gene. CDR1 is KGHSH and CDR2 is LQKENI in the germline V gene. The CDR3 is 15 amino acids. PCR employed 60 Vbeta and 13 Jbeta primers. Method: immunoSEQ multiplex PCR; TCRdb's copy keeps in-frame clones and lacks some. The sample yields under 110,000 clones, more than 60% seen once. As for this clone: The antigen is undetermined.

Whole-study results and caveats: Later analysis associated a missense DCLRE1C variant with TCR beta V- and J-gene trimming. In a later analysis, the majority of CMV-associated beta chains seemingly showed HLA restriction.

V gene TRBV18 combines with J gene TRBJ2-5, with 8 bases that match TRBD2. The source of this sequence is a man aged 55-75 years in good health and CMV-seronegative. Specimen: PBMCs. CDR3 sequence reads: CASSPGAGAEETQYF. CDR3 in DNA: TGTGCCAGCTCACCGGGAGCGGGGGCCGAAGAGACCCAGTACTTC.